This TCR beta chain appears in the sequencing data of a study of blood T cell repertoires in COVID-19. CDR3 length: 15 amino acids. Germline V lookup: CDR1 SNHLY, CDR2 FYNNEI. The germline V and J ends were trimmed by 2 bases and 5 bases, with 12 bases remaining between them. Here immunoSEQ multiplex PCR was the method, and the copy in TCRdb shows in-frame clones only, minus some. The data contain hundreds of thousands of clones, roughly nine tenths of them seen just once; the ten biggest clones take up 2.5% to 3%. The receptor was isolated from a woman in her twenties or thirties who had recovered from COVID-19. The chain couples TRBV2 to TRBJ2-2; D is possibly TRBD2 (5 bases). The material sequenced was PBMCs or T cells enriched from blood (not recorded which). CDR3: CASSEPRTGTGELFF. CDR3 DNA sequence: TGTGCCAGCAGTGAACCCCGGACTGGAACCGGGGAGCTGTTTTTT.